Sequencing of this TCR beta chain was carried out in a study of cytomegalovirus exposure and HLA in healthy donors. Details on this clone: Its antigen is as yet unknown.

PCR employed 60 Vbeta and 13 Jbeta primers. The table came from immunoSEQ multiplex PCR; TCRdb's copy has only in-frame clones and leaves some out. There are about 170,000 clones in the sample; 60% to 85% occur only once, and around 3.1% lies in the top ten. Study findings and constraints: A list of roughly 180 TCR beta chains associated with cytomegalovirus was given.

The ends were cut back, 7 bases at V and 4 bases at J, with 7 bases in the middle. The CDR3 consists of 12 residues. The germline V gene encodes CDR1 MDHEN and CDR2 SYDVKM. This TCR was sampled from a female donor in good health and CMV-seronegative. This chain connects TRBV28 to TRBJ2-2, with TRBD2 as a possible D gene (5 bases). Input material: PBMCs. CDR3: CASIEGTGELFF. The CDR3 nucleotides read TGTGCCAGCATAGAGGGCACCGGGGAGCTGTTTTTT.